The 2 T cell receptor beta chains listed next were all sequenced from one sample in a study of early T cells in non-severe SARS-CoV-2 infection. TCRdb recomputed calls from the 5' RACE reads with MiXCR, one row per CDR3 protein. The sample carries more than 65,000 distinct CDR3 sequences, about 14% recorded once. This specimen consisted of whole blood, obtained at baseline. Receptor source: an adult who was a healthcare worker with PCR-confirmed SARS-CoV-2 infection or an uninfected control (not recorded which).

There are many counts of this clonotype. V gene TRBV20-1 combines with J gene TRBJ1-1; 9 nucleotides match TRBD1. CDR3 length: 14 residues. V lost 4 bases, J lost 8 bases, and 11 bases stayed unmatched. Per germline, CDR1 DFQATT and CDR2 SNEGSKA (reference sequence). CDR3 loop: CSATTTQGAAEAFF. CDR3 DNA: TGCAGTGCTACCACAACACAGGGGGCGGCAGAAGCTTTCTTT.

The sample holds many counts of this clonotype. CDR3 sequence: CSPRANAGEQYF. CDR3 DNA: TGCAGTCCACGGGCGAACGCGGGCGAGCAGTACTTC. The chain couples TRBV20-1 to TRBJ2-7; TRBD2 is a possible D gene (5 bases). Trimming cost V 8 bases and J 6 bases, with 17 bases left between them. There are 12 residues in the CDR3. Germline CDR1 DFQATT, CDR2 SNEGSKA (reference sequence).